This passage covers 15 T cell receptor beta chains from one sample sequenced in a study of blood T cell repertoires in COVID-19 (dated by TCRdb to the early 2020s). Library preparation used the immunoSEQ multiplex PCR assay. Here the immuneACCESS table is served through TCRdb, limited to in-frame sequences with V and J called. Missing clones are a known gap in these copies; in checked studies unresolved V genes cover under half, and the rest lacks a known reason. The sample table holds around 65,000 clones, of which about 81% were seen once. Around 16% of the sample is in the top ten clones. The sequenced material came from peripheral blood. The receptor source for this set is an elderly man with acute or convalescent COVID-19.

The CDR3 spells CASSSGFTEAFF. The DNA for the CDR3 is TGTGCCAGCAGCTCAGGGTTCACTGAAGCTTTCTTT. This chain uses TRBV3-1 (or the pseudogene TRBV3-2) with TRBJ1-1; tentative D call: TRBD1 (5 bases). Trimming stripped 5 bases from V and 4 bases from J, with 8 bases between. This CDR3 has 12 amino acids. The V gene's germline CDR1 is LGHDT and CDR2 YNNKEL (reference sequence).

The chain links TRBV19 to TRBJ1-3; the D is unclear. The CDR3 extends over 16 amino acids. V dropped 3 bases and J dropped 0 bases, with 12 bases sitting between them. Germline-derived CDR1 and CDR2 are LNHDA and SQIVND (reference sequence). The CDR3 sequence: CASSITSSSSGNTIYF. CDR3 coding DNA: TGTGCCAGTAGTATCACATCCTCAAGCTCTGGAAACACCATATATTTT.

This clone has a single count. The J gene is TRBJ2-1, the V gene TRBV6-4, with a tentative D call TRBD1 (7 bases). V lost 0 bases to trimming and J lost 8 bases, with 17 bases between them. The CDR3 extends over 16 amino acids. Germline CDR1 reads MRHNA; CDR2 reads SNTAGT. The CDR3, as DNA: TGTGCCAGCAGTGACTCGGGGTCAGGGGGGCGATATGAGCAGTTCTTC. This codes for CASSDSGSGGRYEQFF.

The chain has TRBV3-1 (or the pseudogene TRBV3-2) and TRBJ2-3; D not resolved. CDR3 size: 16 residues. Trimming shortened V by 4 bases and J by 2 bases, and 16 bases separated the two germline ends. The germline gives CDR1 LGHDT, CDR2 YNNKEL (reference sequence). CDR3 in amino acids: CASSPLHQPNTDTQYF. In nucleotides, the CDR3 is TGTGCCAGCAGCCCGTTACACCAACCGAACACAGATACGCAGTATTTT.

The rearrangement links TRBV2 to TRBJ1-2, with 7 bases lining up with TRBD1. Germline assignment: CDR1 SNHLY and CDR2 FYNNEI. J was trimmed by 4 bases and V by 4 bases; bases with no gene match: 6. The CDR3 has 14 amino acids. The CDR3 nucleotides read TGTGCCAGCAGTGCCACCGGGACAGCCTATGGCTACACCTTC. As protein: CASSATGTAYGYTF.

This sequence joins TRBV7-9 and TRBJ1-3; a weak D match, TRBD1 (6 bases). The V end lost 6 bases, the J end lost 2 bases, and 17 bases lay between the germline ends. Germline loops: CDR1 SEHNR, CDR2 FQNEAQ (reference sequence). The CDR3 contains 16 residues. DNA of the CDR3: TGTGCCAGCAGACACGGACAGTGGATCGCTGGAAACACCATATATTTT. Translated, it gives CASRHGQWIAGNTIYF.

Regarding this clone: The junction differs from germline at one of its ends, possibly a read error. The chain employs TRBV7-3 and TRBJ1-1; 8 bases are a match to TRBD1. Germline CDR1 reads SGHTA; CDR2 reads FQGTGA. The CDR3 has 13 residues. The chain's CDR3 is CASSLTGGTEAFF. CDR3 in DNA: TGTGCCAGCAGCCTAACAGGGGGCACTGAAGCTTTCTTT.

The chain employs TRBV2 and TRBJ1-1, with TRBD1 matching over 8 bases. The CDR3 extends over 13 amino acids. With 8 bases clipped from V and 5 bases from J, the junction kept 7 bases outside the gene matches. CDR1 SNHLY and CDR2 FYNNEI come from the germline V gene. CDR3 region: CASGQQGGTEAFF. CDR3 bases: TGTGCCAGCGGCCAACAGGGGGGGACTGAAGCTTTCTTT.

V is TRBV7-2 and J is TRBJ2-7; TRBD1 matches 9 bases. The junction had 10 bases not matched to a gene; V was cut back by 2 bases and J by 5 bases. The germline V gene encodes CDR1 SGHTA and CDR2 FQGNSA. The CDR3 has 16 residues. CDR3 DNA: TGTGCCAGCAGCTTAAGGCTTGGGGACAGGGCCCACGAGCAGTACTTC. This codes for CASSLRLGDRAHEQYF.

This chain links TRBV6-5 with TRBJ2-1, with D tentatively TRBD2 (6 bases). CDR3 length equals 16 residues. Germline V gene data show CDR1 as MNHEY and CDR2 as SVGAGI. Trimming pared 4 bases from V and 3 bases from J, leaving 16 bases between. CDR3: CASSSLPAEGYNEQFF. CDR3 in DNA: TGTGCCAGCAGTTCCCTCCCAGCGGAGGGCTACAATGAGCAGTTCTTC.

This chain links TRBV19 with TRBJ2-3, with unresolved D. CDR1 is LNHDA and CDR2 is SQIVND in the germline V gene (reference sequence). CDR3 length: 13 residues. The ends were cut back, 4 bases at V and 6 bases at J, with 11 bases in the middle. CDR3 amino acids: CASSRSPTDTQYF. The CDR3 nucleotides read TGTGCCAGTAGTAGGAGCCCCACCGATACGCAGTATTTT.

This sequence joins TRBV24-1 and TRBJ2-2; 14 nucleotides match TRBD2. The germline CDR1 and CDR2 sequences are KGHDR and SFDVKD. The CDR3 has 16 residues. The J segment lost 3 bases and the V segment lost 7 bases, leaving 3 bases of the junction unmatched. CDR3 nucleotides: TGTGCCACCAGGCCGGGACTAGCGGGGGACACCGGGGAGCTGTTTTTT. Its translation is CATRPGLAGDTGELFF.

J is TRBJ1-6 and V is TRBV28, with D unresolved. The CDR3 spans 14 residues. The germline V gene has CDR1 MDHEN and CDR2 SYDVKM. Trimming stripped 5 bases from V and 6 bases from J, with 11 bases between. CDR3 nucleotides: TGTGCCAGCAGTCCACCCCGGGGTAATTCACCCCTCCACTTT. Translation: CASSPPRGNSPLHF.

This CDR3 is CASSLGSSGNTIYF. The CDR3 DNA sequence: TGTGCCAGCAGCTTAGGGAGCTCTGGAAACACCATATATTTT. The chain is built from TRBV7-2 and TRBJ1-3; no firm D call. This CDR3 is 14 amino acids long. The germline gives CDR1 SGHTA, CDR2 FQGNSA. The V gene lost 1 base and the J gene lost 0 bases, with 4 bases spanning the gap.

The chain is built from TRBV13 and TRBJ2-3; TRBD2 matches at 12 bases. Germline V CDR1 and CDR2: PRHDT, FYEKMQ (reference sequence). Trimming took 5 bases from V and 2 from J; bases not matched to a gene: 5. The CDR3 runs to 16 residues. This CDR3 reads CASSRRTSGATDTQYF. Written as DNA, the CDR3 is TGTGCCAGCAGCCGACGGACTAGCGGGGCCACAGATACGCAGTATTTT.